This T cell receptor (beta chain) was documented in a study of identical twins. TCRdb redid the calling of the 5' RACE reads with MiXCR, one entry per CDR3 protein. The sample contains hundreds of thousands of distinct CDR3 sequences, approximately 20% of which appear only once. Trimming left V 1 base short and J 14 bases short, with 9 bases between. Looked up from germline, CDR1 is MDHEN and CDR2 is SYDVKM. The CDR3 consists of 11 residues. Every sampled donor was Caucasian and healthy. Notes on the study in general: Twins showed weaker excess sharing in their beta out-of-frame sequences. Compared with models, monozygotic twins showed more out-of-frame TCR alpha sharing. Alpha sequences that were out-of-frame and twin-shared showed an excess of low generation probability.

This clonotype was detected many times. Antigen: not known. The sample was also reused in another study, on yellow fever vaccine responses in identical twins.

The receptor was derived from a woman between 18 and 29 years old in good health. V and J are TRBV28 and TRBJ2-1, with a weak D call TRBD2 (5 bases). Specimen: CD4+ T cells sorted from blood. The CDR3 nucleotides read TGTGCCAGCAGTTTATTCAAGGAGGAGTTCTTC. Its protein product is CASSLFKEEFF.